One and the same sample provided the 32 T cell receptor beta chains below, sequenced in a study of metastatic and nonmetastatic thyroid tumors. All patients were untreated before thyroid surgery. Using MiXCR, TCRdb re-called clones from the PCR reads. The sample has around 40,000 clones, approximately 18% seen once; the top ten hold less than 7.5%. Input material: blood. The receptors here all came from a male donor with papillary thyroid cancer or a benign thyroid nodule (not recorded which). Some clones in this sample may be carry-over from other donors' samples.

This clone was counted ten times or more. V is TRBV27 and J is TRBJ2-5; 7 bases are shared with TRBD2. Losses at the gene ends were 6 bases for V and 2 bases for J; bases not matched to a gene: 6. Germline V gene lookup returns CDR1 MNHEY and CDR2 SMNVEV (reference sequence). CDR3 length: 14 amino acids. CDR3 loop: CASRRDYSQETQYF. The CDR3 region has the DNA TGTGCCAGCAGGCGGGACTACTCTCAAGAGACCCAGTACTTC.

This clone was picked up many times. This chain links TRBV29-1 with TRBJ2-4; D call uncertain. Germline-derived CDR1 and CDR2 are SQVTM and ANQGSEA. The CDR3 contains 13 residues. CDR3 coding DNA: TGCACCGCCCTGGATTCAGCCAAAAACATTCAGTACTTC. Translation gives CTALDSAKNIQYF.

This clone was detected ten times or more. This chain links TRBV3-1 with TRBJ2-7; D is possibly TRBD1 or TRBD2 (5 bases each). The length of the CDR3 is 14 residues. Trimming pared 2 bases from V and 6 bases from J, leaving 14 bases between. Germline V CDR1 and CDR2: LGHDT, YNNKEL (reference sequence). CDR3 sequence: CASSQLRGQSEQYF. CDR3 DNA sequence: TGTGCCAGCAGCCAATTACGGGGCCAGAGCGAGCAGTACTTC.

The V call is TRBV7-2, the J call TRBJ2-7; D is unresolved. Trimming shortened V by 6 bases and J by 1 base, and 13 bases separated the two germline ends. CDR3 length equals 14 residues. Germline V gives CDR1 SGHTA, CDR2 FQGNSA. CDR3 protein: CASSRNSSSYEQYF. CDR3 in DNA: TGTGCCAGCAGTCGTAATAGCTCTTCCTACGAGCAGTACTTC.

This clone was picked up many times. The J gene is TRBJ2-1, the V gene TRBV9; 7 nucleotides line up with TRBD1. Germline values: CDR1 SGDLS, CDR2 YYNGEE. V lost 2 bases and J lost 10; bases outside the gene matches: 15. There are 16 residues in the CDR3. The chain's CDR3 is CASSVHVTGNFWEQFF. The CDR3, as DNA: TGTGCCAGCAGCGTCCACGTGACAGGGAATTTTTGGGAGCAGTTCTTC.

This clone was counted many times. The chain combines TRBV7-3 with TRBJ1-6; D not certain. The CDR3 length is 13 residues. Germline V gene sequence: CDR1 SGHTA, CDR2 FQGTGA. Trimming shortened V by 5 bases and J by 9 bases, and 11 bases separated the two germline ends. The CDR3 DNA reads as TGTGCCAGCAGCACAACACATGGTTCACCCCTCCACTTT. Amino acids: CASSTTHGSPLHF. Drawing the rest from reference TRBV7-3 and TRBJ1-6, the complete variable domain is GAGVSQTPSNKVTEKGKYVELRCDPISGHTALYWYRQSLGQGPEFLIYFQGTGAADDSGLPNDRFFAVRPEGSVSTLKIQRTERGDSAVYLCASSTTHGSPLHFGNGTRLTVT.

This clone has ten or more counts. V usage is TRBV4-2 and J usage is TRBJ2-3, with 7 positions matching TRBD2. CDR3 length: 19 residues. CDR1 and CDR2 (germline): LGHNA, YNFKEQ. V shed 3 bases, J shed 0 bases, and the junction held 15 bases outside the gene matches. The CDR3 sequence is CASSQGMSGVLSSTDTQYF. In nucleotides, the CDR3 is TGTGCCAGCAGCCAGGGGATGAGCGGGGTGTTATCTAGCACAGATACGCAGTATTTT.

This clone was counted at least ten times. The gene calls are TRBV20-1 and TRBJ2-7; no definite D call. Germline CDR1 and CDR2: DFQATT and SNEGSKA (reference sequence). The CDR3 consists of 13 residues. The chain's CDR3 is CSLKRSDSYEQYF. The CDR3 nucleotides are TGCAGCCTAAAGCGCAGCGACTCCTACGAGCAGTACTTC.

This clone was picked up many times. The V gene is TRBV19, the J gene TRBJ2-1, with D hard to call. The length of the CDR3 is 14 residues. V lost 10 bases and J 10 bases, leaving 23 bases between the germline ends. Germline loops: CDR1 LNHDA, CDR2 SQIVND (reference sequence). The CDR3 nucleotides are TGTGCCACCCACCAACGCGACCAGGCCCGGGAGCAGTTCTTC. Translation gives CATHQRDQAREQFF.

This clone occurred a few times. The chain recombines TRBV10-2 with TRBJ2-7; 7 bases map to TRBD2. The CDR3 has 13 residues. Germline CDR1 WSHSY, CDR2 SAAADI. After removal of 6 bases from V and 3 bases from J, the junction contained 5 bases not matched to a gene. CDR3 protein: CASRSGTNYEQYF. In nucleotides, the CDR3 is TGCGCCAGCAGATCCGGGACTAACTACGAGCAGTACTTC.

Many counts were recorded for this clone. J is TRBJ2-1 and V is TRBV30, with 8 bases aligning to TRBD2. This CDR3 is built from 15 residues. The germline gives CDR1 GTSNPN, CDR2 SVGIG (reference sequence). V lost 4 bases and J lost 0; bases outside the gene matches: 5. The CDR3 is CAWKAGTSSYNEQFF. As DNA, the CDR3 is TGTGCCTGGAAAGCGGGGACTAGCTCCTACAATGAGCAGTTCTTC.

This chain joins TRBV2 and TRBJ1-2; perhaps TRBD1 as D (5 bases). Trimming stripped 3 bases from V and 2 bases from J, with 7 bases between. The CDR3 is made up of 13 amino acids. Germline values: CDR1 SNHLY, CDR2 FYNNEI. The CDR3 sequence is CASSDGGNYGYTF. The DNA for the CDR3 is TGTGCCAGCAGTGACGGGGGGAACTATGGCTACACCTTC.

A few counts support this clone. A read error may be the cause here, since a much bigger clone is one base away. This CDR3 is also generated by other DNA sequences in the sample. The rearrangement uses TRBV28 and TRBJ2-7; a weak D match, TRBD2 (6 bases). This CDR3 is 16 amino acids long. The germline V gene encodes CDR1 MDHEN and CDR2 SYDVKM. The CDR3 DNA reads TGTGCCAGCAGTTCCGCGGGCGGGGTCTTTGGGGACGAGCAGTGCTTC. Its protein product is CASSSAGGVFGDEQCF.

The table lists this clone with a few counts. The germline gene is not matched at one end of the junction; a read error may be the cause. V usage is TRBV10-2 and J usage is TRBJ2-6; no firm D call. This CDR3 is built from 16 residues. CDR1 is WSHSY, CDR2 SAAADI, per germline. The CDR3 coding sequence is TGCGCCAGCAGTGGGTACCATGGTCCTGTGGCCAACGTCTTGACTTTC. Its translation: CASSGYHGPVANVLTF.

This clone showed up many times. The rearrangement links TRBV11-2 to TRBJ2-7, with 7 bases aligning to TRBD2. Trimming took 3 bases from V and 0 from J; bases not matched to a gene: 14. This CDR3 spans 18 amino acids. Germline V gives CDR1 SGHAT, CDR2 FQNNGV. This chain's CDR3 is CASSFFRVVAGSSYEQYF. CDR3 coding DNA: TGTGCCAGCAGCTTTTTCAGGGTTGTAGCGGGCAGCTCCTACGAGCAGTACTTC.

The chain uses TRBV30 and TRBJ2-5, with 8 nucleotides matching TRBD1. Germline V gene sequence: CDR1 GTSNPN, CDR2 SVGIG (reference sequence). The V and J ends lost 2 bases and 7 bases, in that order; junction bases with no gene match: 21. There are 18 residues in the CDR3. The CDR3 spells CAWSHSLSGRGRLGTQYF. The CDR3 DNA reads as TGTGCCTGGAGTCATAGTCTGTCGGGCAGGGGGCGTTTGGGGACCCAGTACTTC.

This clone was detected ten times or more. The J gene is TRBJ2-5, the V gene TRBV3-1; tentatively, D is TRBD1 or TRBD2 (5 bases each). Germline CDR1 and CDR2: LGHDT and YNNKEL (reference sequence). The CDR3 length is 16 residues. Trimming pared 4 bases from V and 1 base from J, leaving 16 bases between. Written as DNA, the CDR3 is TGTGCCAGCAGCCCTGCTTGGACTGGGGGCCAAGAGACCCAGTACTTC. This sequence encodes CASSPAWTGGQETQYF.

V and J are TRBV12-3 or TRBV12-4 and TRBJ1-5; D remains unclear. The CDR3 is made up of 13 amino acids. With 9 bases removed from V and 2 bases from J, the gap between germline ends came to 11 bases. The CDR3 coding sequence is TGTGCCAGTCGTTGTGGGCGCAATCAGCCCCAGCATTTT. It is translated as CASRCGRNQPQHF.

This clone was seen repeatedly, ten times or more. The V and J genes are TRBV11-3 and TRBJ2-7, with D unresolved. The V gene's germline CDR1 is SGHNT and CDR2 YENEEA. This CDR3 is built from 14 residues. The V end lost 5 bases, the J end lost 7 bases, and 18 bases lay between the germline ends. As DNA, the CDR3 is TGTGCCAGCAGCCCCTATTCGGACCCCTGGGAGCAGTACTTC. As protein: CASSPYSDPWEQYF.

The chain combines TRBV3-1 with TRBJ2-6, with 8 bases that match TRBD1. Looked up from germline, CDR1 is LGHDT and CDR2 is YNNKEL (reference sequence). V lost 4 bases and J lost 1; bases outside the gene matches: 6. The CDR3 has 17 amino acids. CDR3 sequence reads: CASSRTGTASGANVLTF. In DNA form, the CDR3 reads TGTGCCAGCAGCCGGACAGGGACTGCATCTGGGGCCAACGTCCTGACTTTC.

This clone showed up many times. This chain joins TRBV10-3 and TRBJ2-5; D might be TRBD1 or TRBD2, each matching 5 bases. Trimming shortened V by 0 bases and J by 3 bases, and 11 bases separated the two germline ends. The CDR3 sequence is 15 residues long. The germline V gene has CDR1 ENHRY and CDR2 SYGVKD. For the CDR3, the DNA is TGTGCCATCAGTGAGTCGGGGGTAAGCGAAGAGACCCAGTACTTC. Amino acids: CAISESGVSEETQYF.

This clone was detected many times. This chain uses TRBV20-1 with TRBJ2-3; D remains unclear. The V gene's germline CDR1 is DFQATT and CDR2 SNEGSKA (reference sequence). The CDR3 has 14 residues. V lost 1 base to trimming and J lost 0 bases, with 8 bases between them. The CDR3 coding sequence is TGCAGTGCTAGAGTGAGTACTAGCACAGATACGCAGTATTTT. This codes for CSARVSTSTDTQYF.

To note about this clone: The junction and the germline gene differ at one end; a read error may be behind it. This chain joins TRBV4-1 and TRBJ1-2; no clear D. The V gene's germline CDR1 is MGHRA and CDR2 YSYEKL. The CDR3 length is 13 residues. CDR3 DNA sequence: TGCGCCAGCAGCCAAGATTTAGGGTATGACTACACCTTC. Its protein product is CASSQDLGYDYTF.

The sample holds one count of this clone. This may arise from a read error, as a much more abundant clone is one base away. This specimen includes other DNA sequences encoding the same CDR3. The chain carries TRBV7-9 and TRBJ2-5; 9 bases are shared with TRBD1. Germline values: CDR1 SEHNR, CDR2 FQNEAQ (reference sequence). This CDR3 has 15 amino acids. The CDR3 here is CASSSWTGDEETQYF. In nucleotides, the CDR3 is TGTGCCAGCAGCTCATGGACAGGGGATGAAGAGACACAGTACTTC.

This clone was seen ten or more times. CDR3 loop: CASSQVFRDTEAFF. CDR3 bases: TGTGCCAGCAGCCAAGTATTTAGGGACACTGAAGCTTTCTTT. The rearrangement links TRBV3-1 to TRBJ1-1; D call uncertain. Germline V gene lookup returns CDR1 LGHDT and CDR2 YNNKEL (reference sequence). The ends were cut back, 1 base at V and 3 bases at J, with 9 bases in the middle. The CDR3 is made up of 14 amino acids.

The chain is built from TRBV6-1 and TRBJ1-1; the D is unclear. The ends were cut back, 7 bases at V and 0 bases at J, with 21 bases in the middle. Germline loops: CDR1 MNHNS, CDR2 SASEGT. This CDR3 has 17 residues. The CDR3 bases are TGTGCCAGCAACTCCCACCAGAGGGCCACGGTGAACACTGAAGCTTTCTTT. The encoded protein is CASNSHQRATVNTEAFF.

Many counts were recorded for this clone. Here the CDR3 reads CASSSGTSGPGDEQFF. DNA of the CDR3: TGCGCCAGCAGCTCGGGGACTAGCGGGCCAGGCGATGAGCAGTTCTTC. This chain links TRBV5-1 with TRBJ2-1, with 12 bases lining up with TRBD2. The CDR3 spans 16 residues. CDR1 SGHRS and CDR2 YFSETQ come from the germline V gene. Germline trimming cut 3 bases from V and 8 bases from J; bases unmatched to any gene: 9.

Regarding this clone: A much larger clone differs from this one at a single base, so this may be a read error. The chain combines TRBV10-3 with TRBJ2-5; possibly TRBD1 or TRBD2 for D (5 bases each). Trimming cost V 3 bases and J 6 bases, with 17 bases left between them. The CDR3 sequence is 15 residues long. Germline CDR1 is ENHRY and CDR2 is SYGVKD. CDR3 in amino acids: CAISDGTESRKTQYF. The CDR3 DNA sequence: TGTGCCATCAGTGATGGGACCGAATCCCGGAAGACCCAGTACTTC.

This clone occurred a few times. This may come from a read error, since a much larger clone is one base off. The J gene is TRBJ2-5, the V gene TRBV6-1; D is perhaps TRBD1 or TRBD2 (6 bases each). V lost 8 bases to trimming and J lost 11 bases, with 12 bases between them. Germline assignment: CDR1 MNHNS and CDR2 SASEGT. The CDR3 runs 10 residues. The CDR3 is CASGWGAQYF. The CDR3 DNA is TGTGCCAGCGGGTGGGGGGCTCAGTACTTC.

The sample holds a few counts of this clone. Its ends do not fully match the called genes, so a read error is possible. Other DNA sequences in this sample translate to the same CDR3. The gene calls are TRBV27 and TRBJ2-7, with D possibly being TRBD1 (5 bases). Germline V lookup: CDR1 MNHEY, CDR2 SMNVEV (reference sequence). The CDR3 is made up of 16 amino acids. The CDR3 spells CASSSFTGGSAYEQYF. CDR3 in DNA: TGTGCCAGTAGTTCCTTTACAGGTGGCTCCGCCTACGAGCAGTACTTC.

This clone is labeled as medium-sized (0.01 to 0.1%). CDR3 sequence: CSVEDLRGQGAGGYTF. Written as DNA, the CDR3 is TGCAGCGTTGAAGATCTTCGGGGACAGGGGGCAGGTGGCTACACCTTC. This chain joins TRBV29-1 and TRBJ1-2; 12 bases agree with TRBD1. This CDR3 has 16 residues. In germline, CDR1 is SQVTM, CDR2 ANQGSEA. With V trimmed by 0 bases and J by 7 bases, 9 bases remained unmatched.

The V and J genes are TRBV6-5 and TRBJ1-2; TRBD1 is a possible D gene (6 bases). Looked up from germline, CDR1 is MNHEY and CDR2 is SVGAGI. Trimming pared 2 bases from V and 2 bases from J, leaving 6 bases between. This CDR3 is 13 amino acids long. CDR3 amino acids: CASSYDRNYGYTF. The DNA of the CDR3 is TGTGCCAGCAGTTACGACAGGAACTATGGCTACACCTTC.